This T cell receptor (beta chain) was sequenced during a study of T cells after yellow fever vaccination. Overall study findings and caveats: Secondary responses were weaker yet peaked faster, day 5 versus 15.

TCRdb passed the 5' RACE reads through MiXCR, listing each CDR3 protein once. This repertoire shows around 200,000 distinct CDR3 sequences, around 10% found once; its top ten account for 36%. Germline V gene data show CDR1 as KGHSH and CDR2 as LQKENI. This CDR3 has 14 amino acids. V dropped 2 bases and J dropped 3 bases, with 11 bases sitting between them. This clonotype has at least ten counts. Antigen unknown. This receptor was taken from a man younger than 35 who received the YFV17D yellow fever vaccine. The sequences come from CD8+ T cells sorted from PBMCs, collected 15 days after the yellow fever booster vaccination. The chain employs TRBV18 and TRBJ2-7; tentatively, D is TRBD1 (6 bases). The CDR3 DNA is TGTGCCAGCTCACCAGGGCAGGGGTACTACGAGCAGTACTTC. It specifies CASSPGQGYYEQYF.